What follows are 22 T cell receptor beta chains derived from one specimen sequenced in a study of T-cell memory formation after mild COVID-19 (dated by TCRdb to about 2021). Libraries were made using 5' RACE. TCRdb lists the instrument as Illumina NovaSeq 6000. TCRdb's own reprocessing of the public reads used fastp at Q25 and MiXCR and kept productive beta chains. A single entry per CDR3 protein holds the most common genes and DNA from its merged rows. The sample table contains about 81,000 distinct CDR3 sequences; only one count was recorded for approximately 25% of them. Clones ranked in the top ten supply approximately 45% of the sample. The sample consisted of PBMCs or a T cell subset sorted from them (not recorded which). The source is a man aged 18 to 30 who had mild COVID-19 (a few samples of this study predate the infection). The sample titles of this study are shuffled in the database, so cell type and time point are left out; the donor was told from shared clones.

The rearrangement joins TRBV4-2 to TRBJ1-2; possibly TRBD1 for D (5 bases). Germline V gene data show CDR1 as LGHNA and CDR2 as YNFKEQ. This CDR3 is 13 amino acids long. V gave up 0 bases and J gave up 14 bases, with 16 bases separating them. CDR3 DNA: TGTGCCAGCAGCCAAGAACGAGGGGAGGGAGGAACCTTC. The encoded protein is CASSQERGEGGTF.

The chain has TRBV4-1 and TRBJ2-7, with TRBD2 matching 10 bases. Per germline, CDR1 MGHRA and CDR2 YSYEKL. Trimming removed 4 bases from V and 5 bases from J; junction bases left unmatched: 8. This CDR3 spans 15 amino acids. The CDR3 sequence is CASSPRQLAGHEQYF. The DNA for the CDR3 is TGCGCCAGCAGCCCTCGGCAACTAGCGGGACACGAGCAGTACTTC.

This chain links TRBV6-5 with TRBJ2-7; 10 bases map to TRBD2. Germline lookup yields CDR1 MNHEY and CDR2 SVGAGI. The CDR3 sequence is 15 residues long. The V gene end was trimmed by 5 bases and the J gene end by 0 bases; junction bases not matched to a gene: 4. CDR3 loop: CASSLSGGSSYEQYF. The CDR3, as DNA: TGTGCCAGCAGTCTTAGCGGGGGGTCCTCCTACGAGCAGTACTTC.

The chain uses TRBV5-1 and TRBJ1-6; possible D gene TRBD1, 6 bases. Germline CDR1 reads SGHRS; CDR2 reads YFSETQ. With 4 bases removed from V and 13 bases from J, the gap between germline ends came to 18 bases. The CDR3 is 14 residues long. Written as DNA, the CDR3 is TGCGCCAGCAGCCCCATGGACAGTCCCGAGCCCCTCCACTTT. Its translation: CASSPMDSPEPLHF.

The J gene is TRBJ2-1, the V gene TRBV20-1, with D possibly being TRBD1 (6 bases). There are 13 residues in the CDR3. The germline CDR1 and CDR2 sequences are DFQATT and SNEGSKA (reference sequence). Trimming removed 0 bases from V and 10 bases from J, with 13 bases in between. The CDR3, as DNA: TGCAGTGCTAGAGAACCAGGGACATTAGAGCAGTTCTTC. This codes for CSAREPGTLEQFF.

J is TRBJ2-1 and V is TRBV19; 8 bases map to TRBD1. The CDR3 loop spans 14 amino acids. The V gene's germline CDR1 is LNHDA and CDR2 SQIVND (reference sequence). The trim removed 3 bases at V and 7 bases at J, leaving 5 bases unmatched. CDR3 DNA: TGTGCCAGTAGTATCCAGGGGGCCTTGAATGAGCAGTTCTTC. Translation: CASSIQGALNEQFF.

This clonotype has just a few counts. The chain couples TRBV3-1 to TRBJ2-5, with TRBD1 identical over 7 bases. This CDR3 is built from 16 residues. V shed 4 bases, J shed 1 base, and the junction held 9 bases outside the gene matches. Germline CDR1 reads LGHDT; CDR2 reads YNNKEL (reference sequence). DNA for the CDR3: TGTGCCAGCAGCCCCCGGGACAGCATTTTCCAAGAGACCCAGTACTTC. Amino acids: CASSPRDSIFQETQYF.

The chain uses TRBV5-1 and TRBJ2-3; 7 nucleotides match TRBD2. This CDR3 is built from 17 residues. Per the germline V gene, CDR1 is SGHRS and CDR2 is YFSETQ. V dropped 1 base and J dropped 3; count of bases not matched to a gene: 11. In DNA, the CDR3 is TGCGCCAGCAGCTTGCTCGGGGGGATGAGGCGGACAGATACGCAGTATTTT. Protein product: CASSLLGGMRRTDTQYF.

This clonotype was seen at least ten times. This chain connects TRBV12-3 or TRBV12-4 to TRBJ2-1; D is undetermined. Trimming cost V 4 bases and J 8 bases, with 15 bases left between them. The CDR3 is made up of 14 amino acids. CDR3 nucleotide sequence: TGTGCCAGCAGTTATGCAGGATTTGTGGATGAGCAGTTCTTC. It encodes CASSYAGFVDEQFF.

The CDR3, as DNA: TGTGCCAGCAGCTTGGTGGGACATGTCTTGGACTATGGCTACACCTTC. Its translation: CASSLVGHVLDYGYTF. V and J are TRBV5-4 and TRBJ1-2, with a possible D match to TRBD1 (6 bases). Germline CDR1 reads SGHNT; CDR2 reads YYREEE (reference sequence). The length of the CDR3 is 16 residues. Trimming took off 0 bases at V and 3 bases at J, with 15 bases between the two ends.

CDR3 in amino acids: CASSGTGEWYEQYV. The DNA of the CDR3 is TGTGCCAGCAGTGGGACAGGGGAATGGTACGAGCAGTACGTC. This chain joins TRBV28 and TRBJ2-7, with 10 bases matching TRBD1. CDR3 size: 14 residues. Germline V CDR1 and CDR2: MDHEN, SYDVKM. V trimming: 5 bases; J trimming: 4 bases; junction bases outside the gene matches: 5.

The gene calls are TRBV4-3 and TRBJ2-5; the D is unclear. V shed 4 bases and J shed 1 base, with 13 bases lying between them. CDR1 is LGHNA, CDR2 YSLEER, per germline. The CDR3 has 15 amino acids. The CDR3, as DNA: TGCGCCAGCAGCCCATCCGTGAACACCCAAGAGACCCAGTACTTC. As protein: CASSPSVNTQETQYF.

This clonotype was detected only a few times. The chain has TRBV27 and TRBJ1-5; D uncertain. V was cut by 7 bases and J by 1 base, with 20 bases left in between. The CDR3 is 17 amino acids. CDR1 and CDR2 from the germline V gene are MNHEY and SMNVEV (reference sequence). CDR3 DNA: TGTGCCAGCACGGCATTCGGACCTCATATCAGCAATCAGCCCCAGCATTTT. Translated: CASTAFGPHISNQPQHF.

There are a few counts of this clonotype. This rearrangement joins TRBV7-9 to TRBJ2-3; D is unresolved. The germline V gene has CDR1 SEHNR and CDR2 FQNEAQ (reference sequence). This CDR3 region has 14 residues. Trimming removed 6 bases from V and 1 base from J, with 11 bases in between. CDR3 in amino acids: CASRLQSGTDTQYF. For the CDR3, the DNA is TGTGCCAGCAGGCTCCAGTCCGGCACAGATACGCAGTATTTT.

This clonotype was seen only a few times. The chain links TRBV5-5 to TRBJ1-2; D is ambiguous. V lost 1 base and J 8 bases, leaving 6 bases between the germline ends. This CDR3 region has 11 residues. Looked up from germline, CDR1 is SGHKS and CDR2 is YYEKEE (reference sequence). The CDR3 nucleotides are TGTGCCAGCAGCTTGCATCTGGGCTACACCTTC. It codes for CASSLHLGYTF.

This clonotype has more than one count but fewer than ten. The CDR3 DNA reads TGTGCCAGCAGCTCAGGGTTAAATCAGCCCCAGCATTTT. This translates into CASSSGLNQPQHF. V gene TRBV7-9 combines with J gene TRBJ1-5, with a weak D call TRBD1 (5 bases). V shed 4 bases and J shed 4 bases, with 8 bases lying between them. Per the germline V gene, CDR1 is SEHNR and CDR2 is FQNEAQ (reference sequence). This CDR3 contains 13 residues.

This clonotype was counted once. The rearrangement uses TRBV19 and TRBJ2-7, with no clear D. Germline CDR1 reads LNHDA; CDR2 reads SQIVND (reference sequence). The CDR3 consists of 12 residues. The V end was cut by 7 bases, the J end by 2 bases, with 9 bases between. The CDR3, as DNA: TGTGCCAGTATGGGCGGTACCTACGAGCAGTACTTC. As protein: CASMGGTYEQYF. Looking up the rest from reference TRBV19 and TRBJ2-7 gives the full variable domain: DGGITQSPKYLFRKEGQNVTLSCEQNLNHDAMYWYRQDPGQGLRLIYYSQIVNDFQKGDIAEGYSVSREKKESFPLTVTSAQKNPTAFYLCASMGGTYEQYFGPGTRLTVT.

The genes are TRBV9 and TRBJ2-3; a weak D match, TRBD2 (5 bases). There are 16 residues in the CDR3. Germline V gene sequence: CDR1 SGDLS, CDR2 YYNGEE. With 1 base removed from V and 1 base from J, the gap between germline ends came to 13 bases. The CDR3 reads CASSVNREWGTDTQYF. The DNA of the CDR3 is TGTGCCAGCAGCGTAAACCGGGAATGGGGCACAGATACGCAGTATTTT.

This clonotype was detected ten times or more. The J gene is TRBJ2-2, the V gene TRBV6-4; possibly TRBD1 for D (5 bases). The CDR3 contains 13 residues. V lost 5 bases and J lost 1, with 5 bases in between. Per germline, CDR1 MRHNA and CDR2 SNTAGT. The CDR3 sequence: CASSQGNTGELFF. CDR3 bases: TGTGCCAGCAGTCAGGGGAACACCGGGGAGCTGTTTTTT.

This chain joins TRBV7-3 and TRBJ2-3; 11 bases fit TRBD2. CDR3 length: 15 amino acids. J lost 3 bases, V lost 5 bases, and 4 bases had no gene match. Germline assignment: CDR1 SGHTA and CDR2 FQGTGA. CDR3 in DNA: TGTGCCAGCAGCCTCGGGACTAGCGGTACAGATACGCAGTATTTT. Amino acids: CASSLGTSGTDTQYF. Variable domain in full (rest from reference TRBV7-3 and TRBJ2-3): GAGVSQTPSNKVTEKGKYVELRCDPISGHTALYWYRQSLGQGPEFLIYFQGTGAADDSGLPNDRFFAVRPEGSVSTLKIQRTERGDSAVYLCASSLGTSGTDTQYFGPGTRLTVL.

The chain links TRBV6-6 to TRBJ2-7; D not resolved. Germline V lookup: CDR1 MNHNY, CDR2 SVGAGI (reference sequence). The CDR3 totals 14 residues. The V and J ends lost 7 bases and 2 bases respectively, with 15 bases between them. DNA of the CDR3: TGTGCCAGCATCCTCCGCCCCGGAACCTACGAGCAGTACGTC. Translated: CASILRPGTYEQYV.

The chain has TRBV12-3 or TRBV12-4 and TRBJ1-5; no firm D call. Trimming pared 3 bases from V and 1 base from J, leaving 16 bases between. The CDR3 sequence is 17 residues long. The DNA for the CDR3 is TGTGCCAGCAGTTTGCCCCTTGGGGATAAGAGCAATCAGCCCCAGCATTTT. Translated, it gives CASSLPLGDKSNQPQHF.